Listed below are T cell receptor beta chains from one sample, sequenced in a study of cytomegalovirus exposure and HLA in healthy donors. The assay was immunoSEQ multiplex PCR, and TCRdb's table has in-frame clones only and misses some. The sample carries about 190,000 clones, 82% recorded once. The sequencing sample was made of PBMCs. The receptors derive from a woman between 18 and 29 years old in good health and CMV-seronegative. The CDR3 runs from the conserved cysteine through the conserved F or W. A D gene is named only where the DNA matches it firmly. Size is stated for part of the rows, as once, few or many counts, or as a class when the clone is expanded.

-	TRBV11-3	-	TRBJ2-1	CVDRRLHIETYNEQFF	TGTGTCGACCGGAGGCTCCATATAGAGACCTACAATGAGCAGTTCTTC
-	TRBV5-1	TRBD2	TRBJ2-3	CASSWTSGGLLDTQYF	TGCGCCAGCAGCTGGACTAGCGGGGGGTTGTTAGATACGCAGTATTTT
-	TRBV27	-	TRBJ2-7	CASSLVGLTYEQYF	TGTGCCAGCAGTTTGGTGGGCCTTACCTACGAGCAGTACTTC
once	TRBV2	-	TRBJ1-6	CASSSSASSSYNSPLHF	TGTGCCAGCAGTTCGAGCGCCTCGAGCTCCTATAATTCACCCCTCCACTTT
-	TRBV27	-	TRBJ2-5	CASSLYGIQETQYF	TGTGCCAGCAGTTTATACGGGATACAAGAGACCCAGTACTTC
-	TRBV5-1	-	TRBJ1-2	CASASSRTGTDGYTF	TGCGCCAGCGCCTCCTCGAGAACAGGGACGGATGGCTACACCTTC
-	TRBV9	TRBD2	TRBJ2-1	CASSVEPQLAGNHNEQFF	TGTGCCAGCAGCGTAGAACCCCAACTAGCGGGGAATCACAATGAGCAGTTCTTC
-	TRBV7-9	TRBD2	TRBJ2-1	CASSPPGTSGYNEQFF	TGTGCCAGCAGCCCGCCCGGGACTAGCGGTTACAATGAGCAGTTCTTC
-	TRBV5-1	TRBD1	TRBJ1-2	CASSLGDREAWNYGYTF	TGCGCCAGCAGCTTGGGGGACAGGGAGGCCTGGAACTATGGCTACACCTTC
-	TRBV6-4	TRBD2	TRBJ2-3	CASSRTSGSGDTQYF	TGTGCCAGCAGTAGGACTAGCGGGAGTGGAGATACGCAGTATTTT
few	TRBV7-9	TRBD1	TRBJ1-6	CASSIGGRGSPLHF	TGTGCCAGCAGCATAGGGGGCAGAGGCTCACCCCTCCACTTT
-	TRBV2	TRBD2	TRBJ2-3	CASSDRLAGSTDTQYF	TGTGCCAGCAGTGACCGACTAGCGGGAAGCACAGATACGCAGTATTTT
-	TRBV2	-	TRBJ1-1	CASSQEMNTEAFF	TGTGCCAGCTCCCAGGAAATGAACACTGAAGCTTTCTTT
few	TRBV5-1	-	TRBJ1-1	CASSLDLSGAEAFF	TGCGCCAGCAGCTTGGATTTATCAGGGGCGGAAGCTTTCTTT
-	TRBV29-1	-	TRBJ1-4	CSVADRGEFNEKLFF	TGCAGCGTTGCAGATCGTGGGGAGTTTAATGAAAAACTGTTTTTT
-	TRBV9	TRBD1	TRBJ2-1	CASKGSGTPGGEQFF	TGTGCCAGCAAAGGGTCTGGGACCCCAGGGGGCGAGCAGTTCTTC
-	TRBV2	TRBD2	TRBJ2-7	CASSVLAGYEQYF	TGTGCCAGCAGTGTTCTAGCGGGGTACGAGCAGTACTTC
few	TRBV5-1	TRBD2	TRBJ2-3	CASSFTAGGGDTQYF	TGCGCCAGCAGCTTTACCGCGGGGGGCGGAGATACGCAGTATTTT
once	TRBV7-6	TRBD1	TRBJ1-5	CASSFLAGTGELGNQPQHF	TGTGCCAGCAGCTTCCTTGCCGGGACAGGGGAGTTGGGCAATCAGCCCCAGCATTTT
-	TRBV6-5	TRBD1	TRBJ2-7	CASSYRDRGAYEQYF	TGTGCCAGCAGTTACCGAGACAGGGGAGCCTACGAGCAGTACTTC
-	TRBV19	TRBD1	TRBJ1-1	CASSIRGQLMNTEAFF	TGTGCCAGTAGTATTAGGGGGCAGCTCATGAACACTGAAGCTTTCTTT
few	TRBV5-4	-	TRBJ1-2	CASSRDRDTYYGYTF	TGTGCCAGCAGCCGGGACCGGGACACTTACTATGGCTACACCTTC
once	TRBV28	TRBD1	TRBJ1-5	CASSLTGGRNQPQHF	TGTGCCAGCAGTTTGACAGGGGGCCGCAATCAGCCCCAGCATTTT
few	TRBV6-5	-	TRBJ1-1	CATRSGVVVGTEAFF	TGTGCCACTCGATCGGGGGTGGTTGTGGGTACTGAAGCTTTCTTT
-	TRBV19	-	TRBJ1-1	CASSMTPPLNTEAFF	TGTGCCAGTAGTATGACACCACCTCTGAACACTGAAGCTTTCTTT
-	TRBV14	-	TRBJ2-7	CASSQVSGLGSYEQYF	TGTGCCAGCAGCCAAGTCTCAGGGTTGGGGTCCTACGAGCAGTACTTC
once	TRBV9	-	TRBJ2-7	CASSLPTYSPTYEQYF	TGTGCCAGCAGCCTTCCGACTTATTCGCCCACTTACGAGCAGTACTTC
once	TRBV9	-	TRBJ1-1	CASSAPTGTNTEAFF	TGTGCCAGCAGCGCTCCCACAGGGACGAACACTGAAGCTTTCTTT
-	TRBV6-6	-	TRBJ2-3	CASKIGGTETTDTQYF	TGTGCCAGCAAGATAGGCGGGACCGAAACCACAGATACGCAGTATTTT
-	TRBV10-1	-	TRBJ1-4	CASSARSTNEKLFF	TGCGCCAGCAGTGCGCGTTCAACTAATGAAAAACTGTTTTTT
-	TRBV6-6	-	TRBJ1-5	CASSYRQGRGPQHF	TGTGCCAGCAGTTACCGTCAGGGGAGAGGGCCCCAGCATTTT
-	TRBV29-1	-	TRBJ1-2	CSGAGLYGYTF	TGCAGCGGTGCAGGACTCTATGGCTACACCTTC
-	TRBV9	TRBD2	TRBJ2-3	CASSVASISGGSHTDTQYF	TGTGCCAGCAGCGTAGCTAGCATATCGGGAGGGTCCCACACAGATACGCAGTATTTT
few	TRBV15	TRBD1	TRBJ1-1	CATSTTGGAFKAFF	TGTGCCACCAGCACTACAGGGGGCGCTTTTAAAGCTTTCTTT
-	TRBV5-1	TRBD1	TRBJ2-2	CASRTGVNTGELFF	TGCGCCAGCAGGACAGGGGTGAACACCGGGGAGCTGTTTTTT
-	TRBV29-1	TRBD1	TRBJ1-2	CSVVAGGTFSSNYGYTF	TGCAGCGTTGTAGCAGGGGGCACCTTCAGCTCTAACTATGGCTACACCTTC
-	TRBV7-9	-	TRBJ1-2	CASSLISGYGYTF	TGTGCCAGCAGCTTGATTTCCGGGTACGGCTACACCTTC
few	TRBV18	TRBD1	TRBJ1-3	CASALGDSGNTIYF	TGTGCCAGCGCCTTAGGGGACAGTGGAAACACCATATATTTT
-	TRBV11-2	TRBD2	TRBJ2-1	CASSLVAGGLRGHEQFF	TGTGCCAGCAGCTTAGTAGCGGGGGGGTTGCGTGGCCATGAGCAGTTCTTC
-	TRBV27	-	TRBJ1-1	CASSWGGEDTEAFF	TGTGCCAGCAGTTGGGGGGGCGAGGACACTGAAGCTTTCTTT
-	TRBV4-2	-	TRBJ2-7	CASSQGTAAGRTSYEQYF	TGTGCCAGCAGCCAGGGGACAGCCGCGGGGAGAACGTCCTACGAGCAGTACTTC
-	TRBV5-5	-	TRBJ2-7	CASSFDVAQYF	TGTGCCAGCAGCTTTGATGTAGCGCAGTACTTC
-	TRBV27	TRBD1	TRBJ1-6	CASSFGPGGPISLHF	TGTGCCAGCAGTTTTGGGCCAGGGGGGCCGATTTCCCTCCACTTT
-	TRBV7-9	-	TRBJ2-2	CASSFLGVDTGELFF	TGTGCCAGCAGCTTTTTAGGGGTAGACACCGGGGAGCTGTTTTTT
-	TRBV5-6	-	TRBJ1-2	CASSPQRGPYGYTF	TGTGCCAGCAGCCCTCAAAGGGGCCCCTATGGCTACACCTTC
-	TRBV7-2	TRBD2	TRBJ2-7	CASSPSGIIDYEQYF	TGTGCCAGCAGCCCTAGCGGGATCATTGACTACGAGCAGTACTTC